The present T cell receptor beta chain was sequenced within a study of blood T cell repertoires in COVID-19. The wider study: Both acute and convalescent COVID-19 samples were obtained from the United States, Italy and Spain.

Original processing methods: How many nucleated cells were present was estimated from reference gene primer amplification. Assay used: immunoSEQ multiplex PCR; TCRdb lists only in-frame clones, some missing. That table furnishes V, J and clone size, whereas the DNA furnished D and trimming. The sample carries 65,000 to 90,000 clones, around 91% recorded once. This clone was observed a single time. Per the germline V gene, CDR1 is SSHAT and CDR2 is FNYEAQ (reference sequence). V lost 5 bases, J lost 1 base, and 4 bases stayed unmatched. CDR3 length equals 16 residues. This chain uses TRBV7-7 with TRBJ2-1, with 11 bases that match TRBD2. The sequence was collected from a human donor in a cohort sampled during active COVID-19. The sequenced sample was peripheral blood. The DNA for the CDR3 is TGTGCCAGCAGCCGCGGACTAGCGGGTTCCTACAATGAGCAGTTCTTC. Its translation: CASSRGLAGSYNEQFF.